Each of the 19 T cell receptor beta chains below was sequenced from the same sample in a study of CD8 T cells in Susac syndrome. Reverse transcription of about 0.45 to 1 ug RNA was performed with random hexamers. TCRdb used MiXCR to reprocess the immunoSEQ multiplex PCR reads, holding one entry per CDR3 protein. In the table there are about 120,000 distinct CDR3 sequences, over 90% of which are singletons. Sequencing was performed on CD8+ T cells from PBMCs. These receptors were collected from a human donor with Susac syndrome.

This clonotype was counted once. This chain uses TRBV19 with TRBJ1-2, with 7 bases lining up with TRBD1. The ends lost 3 bases at V and 6 bases at J; junction bases unmatched: 4. The CDR3 length is 13 residues. Germline V CDR1 and CDR2: LNHDA, SQIVND (reference sequence). The CDR3 DNA is TGTGCCAGTAGTATGGGACAGATTAATGGCTACACCTTC. The encoded protein is CASSMGQINGYTF.

This rearrangement joins TRBV9 to TRBJ2-1; D unresolved. From germline, CDR1 is SGDLS and CDR2 YYNGEE. The CDR3 runs to 11 residues. Trimming took off 0 bases at V and 9 bases at J, with 4 bases between the two ends. CDR3 in amino acids: CASSVGAEQFF. The CDR3 DNA follows: TGTGCCAGCAGCGTAGGCGCTGAGCAGTTCTTC.

V and J are TRBV9 and TRBJ1-2; no definite D call. Per the germline V gene, CDR1 is SGDLS and CDR2 is YYNGEE. Trimming took 0 bases from V and 5 from J, leaving 5 bases between them. This CDR3 contains 12 residues. The CDR3 DNA reads as TGTGCCAGCAGCGTAGCGGGGTATGGCTACACCTTC. Protein: CASSVAGYGYTF.

The DNA of the CDR3 is TGCAGCGTTGCCAATCCCGCAGGGGGCGCGGGCTACACCTTC. Protein: CSVANPAGGAGYTF. The chain combines TRBV29-1 with TRBJ1-2; 8 bases are a match to TRBD1. The CDR3 runs 14 residues. V trimming: 4 bases; J trimming: 8 bases; junction bases outside the gene matches: 12. Germline lookup yields CDR1 SQVTM and CDR2 ANQGSEA.

The chain employs TRBV12-3 or TRBV12-4 and TRBJ2-1; D is perhaps TRBD2 (6 bases). CDR3 size: 15 residues. The ends were cut back, 1 base at V and 5 bases at J, with 12 bases in the middle. CDR3: CASSLETRDDNEQFF. The DNA for the CDR3 is TGTGCCAGCAGTTTAGAGACTAGGGATGACAATGAGCAGTTCTTC.

The chain combines TRBV29-1 with TRBJ2-5; perhaps TRBD2 as D (6 bases). The CDR3 consists of 15 residues. Looked up from germline, CDR1 is SQVTM and CDR2 is ANQGSEA. Trimming took off 6 bases at V and 1 base at J, with 18 bases between the two ends. This CDR3 reads CSVRAPLAGQETQYF. The CDR3 DNA reads as TGCAGCGTGAGAGCTCCACTAGCTGGCCAAGAGACCCAGTACTTC.

This clonotype has only one observation. The CDR3 DNA is TGTGCCAGTAGTATCAGGACAGGGAACGAGCAGTACTTC. Protein: CASSIRTGNEQYF. The chain couples TRBV19 to TRBJ2-7; 8 bases are shared with TRBD1. The CDR3 runs to 13 residues. Trimming cost V 3 bases and J 5 bases; bases outside gene matches: 3. The germline V gene has CDR1 LNHDA and CDR2 SQIVND (reference sequence). Full variable domain (rest looked up from reference TRBV19 and TRBJ2-7): DGGITQSPKYLFRKEGQNVTLSCEQNLNHDAMYWYRQDPGQGLRLIYYSQIVNDFQKGDIAEGYSVSREKKESFPLTVTSAQKNPTAFYLCASSIRTGNEQYFGPGTRLTVT.

V is TRBV29-1 and J is TRBJ2-2; D call uncertain. V was trimmed by 1 base and J by 9 bases, leaving 9 bases between them. From germline, CDR1 is SQVTM and CDR2 ANQGSEA. This CDR3 contains 12 residues. CDR3: CSVEGSRRELFF. In nucleotides, the CDR3 is TGCAGCGTTGAAGGGTCCCGCAGGGAGCTGTTTTTT.

The chain employs TRBV12-3 or TRBV12-4 and TRBJ2-7; D is unclear. V lost 6 bases and J lost 6, with 12 bases in between. The length of the CDR3 is 12 residues. The CDR3 nucleotides read TGTGCCAGCAGCCGCGGCACTCCCGAGCAGTACTTC. It specifies CASSRGTPEQYF.

The genes are TRBV7-2 and TRBJ1-5; D ambiguous. Germline assignment: CDR1 SGHTA and CDR2 FQGNSA. The CDR3 loop spans 15 amino acids. V lost 1 base and J lost 3, with 10 bases in between. The CDR3 spells CASSLVPNTNQPQHF. For the CDR3, the DNA is TGTGCCAGCAGCTTAGTGCCGAATACCAATCAGCCCCAGCATTTT.

This chain links TRBV27 with TRBJ2-7, with 9 bases that match TRBD1. Germline values: CDR1 MNHEY, CDR2 SMNVEV (reference sequence). CDR3 length: 14 residues. Trimming took 5 bases from V and 6 from J; bases not matched to a gene: 8. For the CDR3, the DNA is TGTGCCAGCAGTGCCGGGACAGGGCCCTTCGAGCAGTACTTC. Translating gives CASSAGTGPFEQYF.

In its sample, this clonotype was seen once. This CDR3 reads CAWGQGIGEQFF. As DNA, the CDR3 is TGTGCCTGGGGGCAGGGAATTGGTGAGCAGTTCTTC. This rearrangement joins TRBV30 to TRBJ2-1; D is perhaps TRBD1 (5 bases). The CDR3 runs 12 residues. Deletions cut 5 bases from V and 9 bases from J, with 14 bases between. Germline-derived CDR1 and CDR2 are GTSNPN and SVGIG (reference sequence).

This rearrangement joins TRBV9 to TRBJ2-5; 7 nucleotides agree with TRBD1. Germline values: CDR1 SGDLS, CDR2 YYNGEE. The CDR3 loop spans 14 amino acids. V shed 2 bases, J shed 1 base, and the junction held 2 bases outside the gene matches. The CDR3 region has the DNA TGTGCCAGCAGCGTTTCAGGGGGCCAAGAGACCCAGTACTTC. This sequence encodes CASSVSGGQETQYF.

This chain joins TRBV12-3 or TRBV12-4 and TRBJ1-2, with D perhaps matching TRBD1 (5 bases). This CDR3 spans 14 amino acids. CDR3 in DNA: TGTGCTATATACGGGGGACTTAGTTTCTATGGCTACACCTTC. It specifies CAIYGGLSFYGYTF.

Here the CDR3 reads CSVEEVGTSGYYEQYF. The CDR3 bases are TGCAGCGTTGAAGAAGTCGGGACTAGCGGGTACTACGAGCAGTACTTC. This chain links TRBV29-1 with TRBJ2-7; 12 bases are shared with TRBD2. There are 16 residues in the CDR3. Germline CDR1 is SQVTM and CDR2 is ANQGSEA. V trimming: 0 bases; J trimming: 3 bases; junction bases outside the gene matches: 6.

V is TRBV24-1 and J is TRBJ1-5; D call uncertain. Germline CDR1 is KGHDR and CDR2 is SFDVKD. The V end was cut by 1 base, the J end by 0 bases, with 6 bases between. The CDR3 has 15 residues. The CDR3 loop is CATSDFGVSNQPQHF. The CDR3 DNA sequence: TGTGCCACCAGTGATTTCGGGGTTAGCAATCAGCCCCAGCATTTT.

This chain uses TRBV5-6 with TRBJ2-1, with 9 bases identical to TRBD1. The V and J ends lost 2 bases and 4 bases, in that order; junction bases with no gene match: 4. The germline V gene has CDR1 SGHDT and CDR2 YYEEEE. The CDR3 sequence is 15 residues long. CDR3 sequence (DNA): TGTGCCAGCAGCTTCACGACAGGGGGGTACAATGAGCAGTTCTTC. It encodes CASSFTTGGYNEQFF.

The chain joins TRBV30 to TRBJ1-2; 7 bases agree with TRBD1. Germline CDR1 and CDR2: GTSNPN and SVGIG (reference sequence). V lost 0 bases to trimming and J lost 0 bases; unmatched junction nucleotides: 7. The CDR3 loop spans 16 amino acids. CDR3 DNA: TGTGCCTGGAGTGTAAAGACAGGGATCGCTAACTATGGCTACACCTTC. Translating it yields CAWSVKTGIANYGYTF.

J is TRBJ2-1 and V is TRBV9; D gene unclear. CDR1 and CDR2 (germline): SGDLS, YYNGEE. The CDR3 length is 14 residues. V was shortened by 0 bases and J by 3 bases, with 7 bases between the two germline ends. The CDR3 spells CASSVDYHYNEQFF. As DNA, the CDR3 is TGTGCCAGCAGCGTAGACTACCACTACAATGAGCAGTTCTTC.